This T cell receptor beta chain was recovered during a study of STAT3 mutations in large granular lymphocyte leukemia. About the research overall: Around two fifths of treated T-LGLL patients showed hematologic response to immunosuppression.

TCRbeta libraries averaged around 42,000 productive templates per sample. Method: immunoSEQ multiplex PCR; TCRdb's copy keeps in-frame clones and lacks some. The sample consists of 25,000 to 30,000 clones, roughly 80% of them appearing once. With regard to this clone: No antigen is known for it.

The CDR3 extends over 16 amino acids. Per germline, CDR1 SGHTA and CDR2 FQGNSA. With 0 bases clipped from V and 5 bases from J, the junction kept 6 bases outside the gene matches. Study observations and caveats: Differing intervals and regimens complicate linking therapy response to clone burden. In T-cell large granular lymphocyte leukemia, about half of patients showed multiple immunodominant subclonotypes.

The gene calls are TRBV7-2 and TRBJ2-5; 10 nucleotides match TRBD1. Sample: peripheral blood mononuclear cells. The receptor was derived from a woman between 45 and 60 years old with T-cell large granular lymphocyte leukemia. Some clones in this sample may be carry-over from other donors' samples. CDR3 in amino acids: CASSLAGTGAGETQYF. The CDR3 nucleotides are TGTGCCAGCAGCTTAGCTGGGACAGGGGCAGGGGAGACCCAGTACTTC.